This TCR beta chain was sequenced for a study of control samples from healthy donors and cancer patients (dated by TCRdb to about 2020). Turning to this clone: The clone's antigen remains unknown. Within one base of it there is no much larger clone, and no base qualities were kept.

Libraries came from the immunoSEQ multiplex PCR assay. TCRdb obtained this table from immuneACCESS and retained in-frame rearrangements with V and J assigned. These tables miss some clones; where compared with another copy, unresolved V genes account for less than half of the shortfall, and the remainder is unexplained. This sample holds around 80,000 clones; approximately 91% were observed only once. 5.7% of the sample lies in the top ten. The sequenced material came from blood. The receptor's source is a woman aged 45-65 years in good health.

The CDR3 corresponds to CASRYRGLGNSPLHF. The sequenced DNA is TGTGCCAGCAGGTACAGGGGGCTCGGTAATTCACCCCTCCACTTT. This receptor chain uses TRBV6-4 and TRBJ1-6, and 9 bases in between align with TRBD1. CDR1 and CDR2 are read off the germline V gene as MRHNA and SNTAGT. The CDR3 goes from the cysteine to the phenylalanine over 15 residues. Only the CDR3 portion is preserved as DNA: 45 bases, with reading frame beginning at the first base. V loses 6 bases at its end and J loses 6 bases; junction bases beyond the gene matches: 6.